What follows describes a single TCR beta chain. The data were obtained in a study of blood T cell repertoires in COVID-19. This CDR3 comprises 10 residues. Living in 25 or so US areas, the participants were between about 18 and 90 years of age. Assay used: immunoSEQ multiplex PCR; TCRdb lists only in-frame clones, some missing. This sample has 150,000 to 200,000 clones, with 70% to 90% found just once. This clonotype originated in a man aged 35 to 55 who had recovered from COVID-19. The chain links TRBV21-1 to TRBJ1-1. TRBV21-1 is deemed a pseudogene. The sample comprised PBMCs or T cells enriched from blood (not recorded which). For the CDR3, the DNA is TGTGCCAGCAGCAAAAGGGAGGCTTTCTTT. It yields the protein CASSKREAFF.